The 13 T cell receptor beta chains given below trace back to one sample, sequenced in a study of blood T cell repertoires in COVID-19. Some clones are missing from TCRdb's copy, which holds only in-frame ones; the method was immunoSEQ multiplex PCR. There are approximately 150,000 clones in the sample; approximately 89% occur only once, and 10% lies in the top ten. Input material: peripheral blood. The source of these receptors is a man aged 60 to 75 with active or convalescent COVID-19.

This sequence joins TRBV6-1 and TRBJ1-2; 12 bases agree with TRBD1. Per germline, CDR1 MNHNS and CDR2 SASEGT. This CDR3 comprises 16 residues. The V segment lost 5 bases and the J segment 6 bases; nucleotides outside the gene matches: 10. The chain's CDR3 is CASSQVRDRGRNGYTF. For the CDR3, the DNA is TGTGCCAGCAGTCAAGTCCGGGACAGGGGGCGAAATGGCTACACCTTC.

This chain joins TRBV4-1 and TRBJ2-7, with unresolved D. V lost 4 bases and J lost 5, with 12 bases in between. CDR1 and CDR2 from the germline V gene are MGHRA and YSYEKL. This CDR3 contains 13 residues. DNA for the CDR3: TGCGCCAGCAGCCTAAGTCTCCGGGACGAGCAGTACTTC. This translates into CASSLSLRDEQYF.

This clone was seen only once. The chain uses TRBV18 and TRBJ1-2; TRBD1 matches at 12 bases. V lost 0 bases to trimming and J lost 4 bases; unmatched junction nucleotides: 3. The CDR3 contains 16 residues. Germline CDR1 reads KGHSH; CDR2 reads LQKENI. CDR3 sequence: CASSPPGTGGSYGYTF. The CDR3 DNA reads TGTGCCAGCTCACCACCAGGGACAGGGGGCAGCTATGGCTACACCTTC.

V gene TRBV14 combines with J gene TRBJ1-2, with a tentative D call TRBD1 (6 bases). Trimming removed 4 bases from V and 1 base from J, with 7 bases in between. This CDR3 contains 13 residues. CDR1 and CDR2 (germline): SGHDN, FVKESK. CDR3: CASSPDSNYGYTF. In nucleotides, the CDR3 is TGTGCCAGCAGCCCGGACAGTAACTATGGCTACACCTTC.

The chain is built from TRBV18 and TRBJ2-3; 7 nucleotides line up with TRBD1. The CDR3 totals 16 residues. CDR1 KGHSH and CDR2 LQKENI come from the germline V gene. V lost 0 bases and J lost 0; bases outside the gene matches: 3. The CDR3 is CASSPPRDRSTDTQYF. The CDR3 nucleotides are TGTGCCAGCTCACCACCCCGGGACAGAAGCACAGATACGCAGTATTTT.

The rearrangement uses TRBV4-3 and TRBJ2-2; the D gene is possibly TRBD1 (6 bases). The CDR3 spans 16 residues. Trimming cost V 4 bases and J 5 bases, with 17 bases left between them. The V gene's germline CDR1 is LGHNA and CDR2 YSLEER. CDR3 sequence: CASSPEQGRWTGELFF. The CDR3 coding sequence is TGCGCCAGCAGCCCAGAACAGGGAAGGTGGACCGGGGAGCTGTTTTTT.

The rearrangement joins TRBV12-3 or TRBV12-4 to TRBJ1-2, with D possibly being TRBD1 (6 bases). V gave up 6 bases and J gave up 8 bases, with 13 bases separating them. The CDR3 totals 12 residues. The CDR3 coding sequence is TGTGCCAGCAGCGGGGGGCTTTACGGCTACACCTTC. The encoded protein is CASSGGLYGYTF.

On this clone: The junction differs from germline at one of its ends, possibly a read error. This sequence joins TRBV15 and TRBJ2-4, with TRBD1 matching over 7 bases. The CDR3 has 15 amino acids. Germline V CDR1 and CDR2: LNHNV, YYDKDF (reference sequence). The CDR3 spells CATSRDRAAKNIQYF. For the CDR3, the DNA is TGTGCCACCAGCCGAGACAGGGCGGCCAAAAACATTCAGTACTTC.

V is TRBV7-3 and J is TRBJ2-3; D uncertain. The ends were cut back, 4 bases at V and 10 bases at J, with 21 bases in the middle. CDR3 length equals 15 residues. Per germline, CDR1 SGHTA and CDR2 FQGTGA. CDR3 in DNA: TGTGCCAGCAGCTCGTCACAGCAATTCGGTACGGCGCAGTATTTT. It specifies CASSSSQQFGTAQYF.

This chain joins TRBV7-9 and TRBJ2-2, with D possibly TRBD1 on 5 matching bases. Between the trimmed V and J ends, which lost 5 bases and 0 bases, there was a span of 10 bases. CDR1 is SEHNR and CDR2 is FQNEAQ in the germline V gene (reference sequence). CDR3 length: 15 residues. The CDR3 loop reads CASSTPGSNTGELFF. The CDR3 nucleotides are TGTGCCAGCAGCACCCCAGGGTCGAACACCGGGGAGCTGTTTTTT.

J is TRBJ2-5 and V is TRBV24-1, with 7 bases aligning to TRBD1. From germline, CDR1 is KGHDR and CDR2 SFDVKD. The trim removed 1 base at V and 9 bases at J, leaving 10 bases unmatched. The CDR3 length is 15 residues. CDR3 nucleotide sequence: TGTGCCACCAGTGATTTCCGACAGGGTGTGTATGCCCAGTACTTC. This gives the protein CATSDFRQGVYAQYF.

This chain links TRBV18 with TRBJ2-3; 7 nucleotides match TRBD1. The CDR3 has 14 residues. The germline V gene encodes CDR1 KGHSH and CDR2 LQKENI. V lost 3 bases and J lost 7; bases outside the gene matches: 7. CDR3 coding DNA: TGTGCCAGCTCACCGATCCGACAGGGTCATACGCAGTATTTT. Translated: CASSPIRQGHTQYF.

The V call is TRBV29-1, the J call TRBJ1-2; D not resolved. Per germline, CDR1 SQVTM and CDR2 ANQGSEA. The CDR3 sequence is 13 residues long. V lost 7 bases and J lost 4, with 16 bases in between. The CDR3 protein is CSAADTEGYGYTF. In nucleotides, the CDR3 is TGCAGCGCTGCTGACACGGAAGGCTATGGCTACACCTTC.